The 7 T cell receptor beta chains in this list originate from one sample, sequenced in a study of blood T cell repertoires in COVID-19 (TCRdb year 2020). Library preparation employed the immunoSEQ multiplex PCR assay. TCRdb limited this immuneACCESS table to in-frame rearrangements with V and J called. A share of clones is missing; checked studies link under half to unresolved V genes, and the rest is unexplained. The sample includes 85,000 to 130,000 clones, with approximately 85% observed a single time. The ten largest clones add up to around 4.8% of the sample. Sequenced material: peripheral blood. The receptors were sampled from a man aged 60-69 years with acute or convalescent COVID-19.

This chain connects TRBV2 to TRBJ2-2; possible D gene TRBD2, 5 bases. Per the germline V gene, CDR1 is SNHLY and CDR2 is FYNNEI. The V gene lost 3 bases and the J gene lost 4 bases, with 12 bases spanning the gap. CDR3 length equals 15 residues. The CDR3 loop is CASSDLGGLTGELFF. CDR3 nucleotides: TGTGCCAGCAGTGACCTTGGCGGGCTCACCGGGGAGCTGTTTTTT.

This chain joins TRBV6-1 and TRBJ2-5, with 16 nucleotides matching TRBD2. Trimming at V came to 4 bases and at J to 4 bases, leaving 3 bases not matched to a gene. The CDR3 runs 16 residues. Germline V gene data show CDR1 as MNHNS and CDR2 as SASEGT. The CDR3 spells CASSVGTSGGGETQYF. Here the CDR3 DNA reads TGTGCCAGCAGTGTGGGGACTAGCGGGGGGGGAGAGACCCAGTACTTC.

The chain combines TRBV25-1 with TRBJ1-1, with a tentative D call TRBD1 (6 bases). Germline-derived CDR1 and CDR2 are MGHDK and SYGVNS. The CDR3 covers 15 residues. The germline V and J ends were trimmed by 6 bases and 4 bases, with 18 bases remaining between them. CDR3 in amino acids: CASRDREKLSTEAFF. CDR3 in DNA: TGTGCCAGCAGGGACAGAGAGAAACTAAGCACTGAAGCTTTCTTT. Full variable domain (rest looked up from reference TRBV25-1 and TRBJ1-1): EADIYQTPRYLVIGTGKKITLECSQTMGHDKMYWYQQDPGMELHLIHYSYGVNSTEKGDLSSESTVSRIRTEHFPLTLESARPSHTSQYLCASRDREKLSTEAFFGQGTRLTVV.

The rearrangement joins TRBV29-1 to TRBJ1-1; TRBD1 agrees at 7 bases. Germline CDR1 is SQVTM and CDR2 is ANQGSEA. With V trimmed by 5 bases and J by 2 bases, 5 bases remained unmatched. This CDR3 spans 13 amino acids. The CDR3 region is CSVPGQTNTEAFF. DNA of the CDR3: TGCAGCGTTCCGGGACAGACAAACACTGAAGCTTTCTTT.

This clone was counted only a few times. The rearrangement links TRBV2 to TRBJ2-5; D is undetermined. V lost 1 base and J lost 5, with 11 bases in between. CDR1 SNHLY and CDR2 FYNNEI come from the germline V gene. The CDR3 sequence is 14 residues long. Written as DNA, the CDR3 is TGTGCCAGCAGTGAAGGCCGTAACATGGAGACCCAGTACTTC. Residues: CASSEGRNMETQYF.

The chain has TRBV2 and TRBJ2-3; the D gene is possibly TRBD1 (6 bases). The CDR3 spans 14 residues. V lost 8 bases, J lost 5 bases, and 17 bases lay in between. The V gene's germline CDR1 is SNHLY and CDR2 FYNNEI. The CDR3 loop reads CASQQGFSIDTQYF. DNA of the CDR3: TGTGCCAGCCAACAGGGTTTTTCAATAGATACGCAGTATTTT.

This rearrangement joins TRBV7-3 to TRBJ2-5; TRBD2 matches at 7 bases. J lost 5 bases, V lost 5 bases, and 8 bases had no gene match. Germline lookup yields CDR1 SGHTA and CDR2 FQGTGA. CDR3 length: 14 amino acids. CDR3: CASSQGGGSETQYF. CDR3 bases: TGTGCCAGCAGCCAAGGAGGCGGGAGCGAGACCCAGTACTTC.